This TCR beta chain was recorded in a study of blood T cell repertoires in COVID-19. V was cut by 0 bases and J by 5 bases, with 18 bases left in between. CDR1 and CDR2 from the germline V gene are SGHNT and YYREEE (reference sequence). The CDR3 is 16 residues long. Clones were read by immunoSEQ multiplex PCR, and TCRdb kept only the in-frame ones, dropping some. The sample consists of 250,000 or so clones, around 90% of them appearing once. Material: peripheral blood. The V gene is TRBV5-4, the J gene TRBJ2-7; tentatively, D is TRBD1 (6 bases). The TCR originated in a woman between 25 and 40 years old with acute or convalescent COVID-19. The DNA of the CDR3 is TGTGCCAGCAGCTTGGACAGGGCAGGACTTCGGAACGAGCAGTACTTC. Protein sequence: CASSLDRAGLRNEQYF.